This entry lists 21 T cell receptor beta chains sequenced from one sample in a study of identical twins. TCRdb analysed the 5' RACE reads with MiXCR anew, one entry per CDR3 protein. The sample holds approximately 240,000 distinct CDR3 sequences; roughly 13% are singletons and the top ten take around 8.3%. Sample: memory (CD45RO+) T cells sorted from blood. Receptors were obtained from a young woman in good health.

V and J are TRBV20-1 and TRBJ1-1, with 7 bases matching TRBD1. Germline loops: CDR1 DFQATT, CDR2 SNEGSKA (reference sequence). V shed 4 bases and J 0 bases; nucleotides not matched to a gene: 2. The CDR3 is 13 residues long. The chain's CDR3 is CSANRGMNTEAFF. CDR3 DNA: TGCAGTGCTAACAGGGGCATGAACACTGAAGCTTTCTTT.

The CDR3 DNA reads as TGTGCCAGCAGCCAAGAGCTTCTGCAGGGCGCAACTAATGAAAAACTGTTTTTT. Protein product: CASSQELLQGATNEKLFF. The chain joins TRBV3-1 to TRBJ1-4; TRBD1 might be the D (5 bases). The CDR3 covers 18 residues. Looked up from germline, CDR1 is LGHDT and CDR2 is YNNKEL (reference sequence). V was pared by 0 bases and J by 0 bases, with 14 bases between.

This clonotype came up many times. The chain employs TRBV5-1 and TRBJ2-3; 14 positions agree with TRBD2. The V gene's germline CDR1 is SGHRS and CDR2 YFSETQ. The V segment lost 3 bases and the J segment 3 bases; nucleotides outside the gene matches: 15. The CDR3 spans 20 residues. CDR3 residues: CASSSTGLAGVRGKTDTQYF. The CDR3 DNA sequence: TGCGCCAGCAGCTCTACGGGACTAGCGGGAGTCCGGGGAAAAACAGATACGCAGTATTTT.

This chain connects TRBV19 to TRBJ2-5, with 9 positions matching TRBD2. J gave up 0 bases and V 6 bases, and 8 bases lay outside the gene matches. The CDR3 covers 16 residues. The germline V gene has CDR1 LNHDA and CDR2 SQIVND (reference sequence). The chain's CDR3 is CASSPPRGRDQETQYF. The DNA of the CDR3 is TGTGCCAGTAGCCCCCCTCGCGGGAGGGACCAAGAGACCCAGTACTTC.

This clonotype appeared once. The CDR3 DNA reads as TGTGCCAGCAGTAAGGGCAGGGGGCCCCAGCATTTT. Translated: CASSKGRGPQHF. The chain carries TRBV6-5 and TRBJ1-5; D perhaps matches TRBD1 (6 bases). Germline values: CDR1 MNHEY, CDR2 SVGAGI. The V end lost 5 bases, the J end lost 9 bases, and 11 bases lay between the germline ends. This CDR3 region has 12 residues.

In this sample, this clonotype turned up a few times. This chain connects TRBV5-1 to TRBJ2-1; TRBD2 agrees at 9 bases. The CDR3 length is 16 residues. Germline V CDR1 and CDR2: SGHRS, YFSETQ. V gave up 3 bases and J gave up 2 bases; unmatched junction bases: 6. The CDR3 DNA is TGCGCCAGCAGCTCGTTAGCGGGAGCTACCTACAATGAGCAGTTCTTC. This gives the protein CASSSLAGATYNEQFF.

The chain uses TRBV19 and TRBJ1-4, with 7 bases lining up with TRBD1. Germline CDR1 is LNHDA and CDR2 is SQIVND (reference sequence). The CDR3 is 14 residues long. Unmatched junction bases numbered 1, after V lost 5 bases and J lost 1 base. CDR3 loop: CASSGTETNEKLFF. CDR3 DNA: TGTGCCAGTAGTGGGACAGAAACTAATGAAAAACTGTTTTTT.

There are a few counts of this clonotype. This chain links TRBV7-2 with TRBJ1-5; no reliable D call. The V gene's germline CDR1 is SGHTA and CDR2 FQGNSA. CDR3 size: 13 residues. The germline V and J ends were trimmed by 5 bases and 6 bases, with 11 bases remaining between them. The CDR3 spells CASSAYWGQPQHF. The CDR3 bases are TGTGCCAGCAGCGCCTATTGGGGTCAGCCCCAGCATTTT.

The CDR3 region is CASSKVFTGELFF. Here the CDR3 DNA reads TGTGCCAGCAGTAAGGTTTTCACCGGGGAGCTGTTTTTT. This chain joins TRBV5-6 and TRBJ2-2; D not certain. V was trimmed by 5 bases and J by 4 bases, leaving 9 bases between them. Per the germline V gene, CDR1 is SGHDT and CDR2 is YYEEEE. There are 13 residues in the CDR3.

Only a few counts were recorded for this clonotype. The chain carries TRBV7-6 and TRBJ2-1; maybe TRBD1 (6 bases). CDR1 is SGHVS, CDR2 FNYEAQ, per germline. V shed 4 bases and J shed 7 bases, with 20 bases lying between them. This CDR3 comprises 16 residues. The CDR3 is CASSSTSPGGRNEQFF. CDR3 DNA sequence: TGTGCCAGCAGCTCCACGTCCCCTGGGGGCCGGAATGAGCAGTTCTTC.

The chain recombines TRBV12-3 or TRBV12-4 with TRBJ2-1; TRBD2 matches 7 bases. J lost 2 bases, V lost 5 bases, and 6 bases had no gene match. The CDR3 is 15 amino acids. The CDR3 here is CASSIWEGTYNEQFF. Here the CDR3 DNA reads TGTGCCAGCAGTATTTGGGAGGGGACCTACAATGAGCAGTTCTTC.

This clonotype was observed a few times. V is TRBV12-3 or TRBV12-4 and J is TRBJ2-7; TRBD1 matches at 7 bases. This CDR3 is 13 amino acids long. Trimming took 1 base from V and 5 from J; bases not matched to a gene: 2. The CDR3 sequence is CASSLGQGDEQYF. The DNA for the CDR3 is TGTGCCAGCAGTTTAGGGCAGGGGGACGAGCAGTACTTC.

This clonotype occurred a few times. The chain is built from TRBV20-1 and TRBJ1-2, with a tentative D call TRBD1 (6 bases). The CDR3 runs 13 residues. V shed 3 bases and J shed 4 bases, with 12 bases lying between them. Germline V gene data show CDR1 as DFQATT and CDR2 as SNEGSKA (reference sequence). In DNA form, the CDR3 reads TGCAGTGCTAGTATACCAGGGGTCTATGGCTACACCTTC. This codes for CSASIPGVYGYTF.

This clonotype showed up just a few times. The J gene is TRBJ2-7, the V gene TRBV6-5; tentative D call: TRBD2 (5 bases). Germline loops: CDR1 MNHEY, CDR2 SVGAGI. V lost 2 bases and J 6 bases, leaving 11 bases between the germline ends. The CDR3 contains 13 residues. CDR3 protein: CASSYPPRAEQYF. The CDR3 nucleotides are TGTGCCAGCAGTTACCCCCCGAGGGCCGAGCAGTACTTC.

This clonotype was seen only a few times. The CDR3 DNA sequence: TGTGCCAGCAGCTTTTATTTCGGGGGTAGCGAGACCCAGTACTTC. It yields the protein CASSFYFGGSETQYF. This chain connects TRBV7-2 to TRBJ2-5, with D perhaps matching TRBD2 (6 bases). Trimming shortened V by 3 bases and J by 5 bases, and 16 bases separated the two germline ends. Germline loops: CDR1 SGHTA, CDR2 FQGNSA. The CDR3 sequence is 15 residues long.

The chain couples TRBV5-5 to TRBJ2-5, with TRBD2 matching over 12 bases. Germline loops: CDR1 SGHKS, CDR2 YYEKEE (reference sequence). V gave up 4 bases and J gave up 2 bases; unmatched junction bases: 3. The CDR3 runs 15 residues. CDR3 amino acids: CASSLAGGRQETQYF. CDR3 bases: TGTGCCAGCAGCCTAGCGGGGGGGCGACAAGAGACCCAGTACTTC. The whole variable domain, filled in from reference TRBV5-5 and TRBJ2-5, reads DAGVTQSPTHLIKTRGQQVTLRCSPISGHKSVSWYQQVLGQGPQFIFQYYEKEERGRGNFPDRFSARQFPNYSSELNVNALLLGDSALYLCASSLAGGRQETQYFGPGTRLLVL.

This clonotype has a handful of counts. The chain carries TRBV2 and TRBJ2-3; tentatively, D is TRBD2 (6 bases). The V gene lost 5 bases and the J gene lost 0 bases, with 12 bases spanning the gap. The CDR3 has 15 amino acids. Germline CDR1 SNHLY, CDR2 FYNNEI. The CDR3 nucleotides read TGTGCCAGCAGTCTAACCGGGACTAGCACAGATACGCAGTATTTT. Translating gives CASSLTGTSTDTQYF.

Remarks on this clonotype: This sequence may be a read error, since a much larger clone differs from it by one base. The gene calls are TRBV7-2 and TRBJ2-1; 11 positions agree with TRBD2. The CDR3 runs 16 residues. Germline CDR1 and CDR2: SGHTA and FQGNSA. The CDR3 DNA reads as TGTGCCAGCAGCCCCCACCTAGCGGGAGGCAGGGATGAGCAGTTATTC. Protein sequence: CASSPHLAGGRDEQLF.

Written as DNA, the CDR3 is TGTGCCAGCAGCAAACAGGGGGCGCTTCCAAATGAGCAGTTCTTC. Translated, it gives CASSKQGALPNEQFF. V and J are TRBV3-1 and TRBJ2-1; TRBD1 matches 9 bases. After removal of 5 bases from V and 7 bases from J, the junction contained 9 bases not matched to a gene. CDR3 length equals 15 residues. The V gene's germline CDR1 is LGHDT and CDR2 YNNKEL (reference sequence).

The chain recombines TRBV2 with TRBJ2-5; 9 bases map to TRBD1. V lost 7 bases and J lost 6; bases outside the gene matches: 6. Per germline, CDR1 SNHLY and CDR2 FYNNEI. The CDR3 totals 13 residues. CDR3 DNA sequence: TGTGCCAGCAATGGAGACAGGGGGAAGACCCAGTACTTC. Its translation: CASNGDRGKTQYF.

The genes are TRBV20-1 and TRBJ2-3; the match to TRBD2 covers 10 bases. The germline gives CDR1 DFQATT, CDR2 SNEGSKA (reference sequence). The V segment lost 4 bases and the J segment 0 bases; nucleotides outside the gene matches: 7. The CDR3 consists of 16 residues. CDR3 nucleotides: TGCAGTGCTACCGGGACTAGCGACACTAGCACAGATACGCAGTATTTT. This encodes CSATGTSDTSTDTQYF.